These T cell receptor beta chains were read from a single sample in a study of blood T cell repertoires in COVID-19. Generated by immunoSEQ multiplex PCR, the TCRdb table keeps only in-frame clones and is missing some. The sample holds tens of thousands of clones, roughly 87% seen once. Sequenced sample: peripheral blood. The receptor set was obtained from a woman aged 45 to 65 with acute or convalescent COVID-19. CDR3s include the opening cysteine and the closing phenylalanine or tryptophan. The D gene is left open where the match is weak.

V: TRBV6-2/TRBV6-3
D: -
J: TRBJ1-1
CDR3: CASSYSTVPLTEAFF

V: TRBV5-1
D: -
J: TRBJ2-5
CDR3: CASSLGFRGAGETQYF

V: TRBV6-5
D: -
J: TRBJ2-1
CDR3: CASINRGGGNEQFF

V: TRBV27
D: -
J: TRBJ2-5
CDR3: CASSLQGGAETQYF

V: TRBV24-1
D: -
J: TRBJ2-2
CDR3: CAPGDEACSTGELFF

V: TRBV6-1
D: -
J: TRBJ1-5
CDR3: CASSEGRANQPQHF

V: TRBV6-1
D: TRBD1
J: TRBJ1-4
CDR3: CASSDLRRQGADEKLFF

V: TRBV12-3/TRBV12-4
D: -
J: TRBJ1-2
CDR3: CASSLGDIYGYTF

V: TRBV5-1
D: TRBD1
J: TRBJ2-5
CDR3: CASRGQQETQYF

V: TRBV5-1
D: TRBD2
J: TRBJ2-1
CDR3: CASSLALTSSSSYNEQFF

V: TRBV3-1/TRBV3-2
D: -
J: TRBJ1-6
CDR3: CASSQEGGNSYNSPLHF

V: TRBV6-2/TRBV6-3
D: -
J: TRBJ1-2
CDR3: CASSGQRRYGYTF

V: TRBV5-4
D: -
J: TRBJ1-6
CDR3: CASSSSGVSNSPLHF

V: TRBV4-3
D: -
J: TRBJ1-6
CDR3: CASSQPGFNSPLHF

V: TRBV7-9
D: -
J: TRBJ2-2
CDR3: CASSPPGVTTTGELFF

V: TRBV27
D: TRBD1
J: TRBJ2-4
CDR3: CASSFRDRGSKNIQYF